This T cell receptor (beta chain) was recovered during a study of neurological immune-mediated disorders. This clonotype has at least ten counts. Its target is unknown. The time point was: longitudinal time-point 1 (baseline). Unsorted libraries used 2 million PBMCs kept at -80 degrees C. With 10-nucleotide random UMIs included, cDNA was synthesized by 5'RACE. In TCRdb, the 5' RACE reads were re-called with MiXCR into one record per CDR3 protein. Of around 69,000 distinct CDR3 sequences in the sample, 10% to 13% were seen once. Study conclusions and caveats: None of the CDR3 amino acid sequences in expanded clones turned up in more than one subject, which points to private repertoires in all groups. It was HTLV-1-associated myelopathy that showed the most TCR clonal expansion, while multiple sclerosis showed the least, falling below healthy controls.

CDR1 is DFQATT and CDR2 is SNEGSKA in the germline V gene (reference sequence). The CDR3 sequence is 14 residues long. V was trimmed by 2 bases and J by 3 bases, leaving 14 bases between them. The genes are TRBV20-1 and TRBJ2-7; no definite D call. Sample: PBMCs. This TCR was sampled from a young man in good health. The CDR3 reads CSARPFGRNYEQYF. DNA for the CDR3: TGCAGTGCTAGACCCTTTGGCCGAAACTACGAGCAGTACTTC.